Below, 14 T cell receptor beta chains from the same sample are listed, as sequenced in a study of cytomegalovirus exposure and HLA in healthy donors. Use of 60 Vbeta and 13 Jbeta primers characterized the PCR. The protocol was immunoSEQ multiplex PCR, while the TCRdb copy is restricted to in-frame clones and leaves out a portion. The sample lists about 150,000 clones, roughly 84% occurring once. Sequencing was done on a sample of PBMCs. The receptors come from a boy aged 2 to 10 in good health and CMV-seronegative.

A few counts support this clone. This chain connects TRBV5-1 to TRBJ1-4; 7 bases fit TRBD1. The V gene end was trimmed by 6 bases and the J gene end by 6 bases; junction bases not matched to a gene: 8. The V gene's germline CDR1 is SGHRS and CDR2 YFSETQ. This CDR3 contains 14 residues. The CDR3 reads CASTARDRDEKLFF. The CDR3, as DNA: TGCGCCAGCACCGCCCGGGACAGAGATGAAAAACTGTTTTTT.

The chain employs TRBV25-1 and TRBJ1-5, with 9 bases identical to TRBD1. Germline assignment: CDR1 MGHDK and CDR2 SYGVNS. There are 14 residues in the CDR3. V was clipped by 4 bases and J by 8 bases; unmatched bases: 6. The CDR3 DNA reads TGTGCCAGCAGTGGACAGGGGGTCGGGGAGCCCCAGCATTTT. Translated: CASSGQGVGEPQHF.

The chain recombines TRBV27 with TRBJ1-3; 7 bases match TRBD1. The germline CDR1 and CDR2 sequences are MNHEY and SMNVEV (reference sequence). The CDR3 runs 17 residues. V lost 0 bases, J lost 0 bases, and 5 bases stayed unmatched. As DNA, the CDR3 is TGTGCCAGCAGTTTATCGACAGGGCTTGGCTCTGGAAACACCATATATTTT. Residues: CASSLSTGLGSGNTIYF.

The CDR3 sequence: CASSLAGSTELEETQYF. CDR3 DNA: TGCGCCAGCAGCTTGGCCGGGTCGACGGAACTCGAAGAGACCCAGTACTTC. The chain employs TRBV5-1 and TRBJ2-5; D unresolved. Germline CDR1 is SGHRS and CDR2 is YFSETQ. CDR3 length: 17 residues. Trimming left V 0 bases short and J 3 bases short, with 18 bases between. Supplemented by reference TRBV5-1 and TRBJ2-5, the full variable domain reads KAGVTQTPRYLIKTRGQQVTLSCSPISGHRSVSWYQQTPGQGLQFLFEYFSETQRNKGNFPGRFSGRQFSNSRSEMNVSTLELGDSALYLCASSLAGSTELEETQYFGPGTRLLVL.

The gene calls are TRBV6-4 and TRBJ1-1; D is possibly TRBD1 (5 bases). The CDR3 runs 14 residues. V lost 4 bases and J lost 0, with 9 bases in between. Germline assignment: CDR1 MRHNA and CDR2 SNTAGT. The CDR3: CASSAGGVNTEAFF. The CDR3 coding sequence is TGTGCCAGCAGTGCGGGGGGTGTGAACACTGAAGCTTTCTTT.

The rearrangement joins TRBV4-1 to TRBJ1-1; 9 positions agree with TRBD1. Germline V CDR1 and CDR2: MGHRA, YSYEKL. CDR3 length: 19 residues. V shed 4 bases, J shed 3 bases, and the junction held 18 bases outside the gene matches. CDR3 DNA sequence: TGCGCCAGCAGCCGCACAACCTACCGGGACAGGGCATGGGACACTGAAGCTTTCTTT. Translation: CASSRTTYRDRAWDTEAFF.

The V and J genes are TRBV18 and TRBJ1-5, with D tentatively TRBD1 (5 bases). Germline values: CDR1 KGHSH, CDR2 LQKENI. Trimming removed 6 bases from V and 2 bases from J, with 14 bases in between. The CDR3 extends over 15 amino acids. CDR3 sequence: CASSYTGQGNQPQHF. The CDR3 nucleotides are TGTGCCAGCTCGTATACAGGCCAGGGCAATCAGCCCCAGCATTTT.

CDR3 in amino acids: CASSYSGTENTEAFF. The CDR3 DNA sequence: TGTGCCAGCAGTTACTCCGGGACAGAGAACACTGAAGCTTTCTTT. V usage is TRBV6-6 and J usage is TRBJ1-1; 7 bases match TRBD1. Losses at the gene ends were 0 bases for V and 1 base for J; bases not matched to a gene: 2. Germline V CDR1 and CDR2: MNHNY, SVGAGI (reference sequence). This CDR3 has 15 amino acids.

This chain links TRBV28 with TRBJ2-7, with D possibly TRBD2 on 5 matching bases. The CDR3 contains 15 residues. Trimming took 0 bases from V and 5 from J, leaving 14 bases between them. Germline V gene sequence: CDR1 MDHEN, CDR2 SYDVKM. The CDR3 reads CASSLWGIASHEQYF. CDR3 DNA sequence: TGTGCCAGCAGTTTATGGGGTATAGCTAGCCACGAGCAGTACTTC.

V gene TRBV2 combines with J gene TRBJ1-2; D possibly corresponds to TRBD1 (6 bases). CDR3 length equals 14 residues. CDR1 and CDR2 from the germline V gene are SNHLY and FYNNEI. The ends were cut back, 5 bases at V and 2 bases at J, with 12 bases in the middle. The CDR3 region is CASSIDRLNYGYTF. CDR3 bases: TGTGCCAGCAGTATCGACAGGTTAAACTATGGCTACACCTTC.

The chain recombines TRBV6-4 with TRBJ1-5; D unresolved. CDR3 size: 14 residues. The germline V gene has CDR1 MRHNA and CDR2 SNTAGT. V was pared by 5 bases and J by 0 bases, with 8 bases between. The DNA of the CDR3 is TGTGCCAGCAGTCCTGGCAATAGCAATCAGCCCCAGCATTTT. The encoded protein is CASSPGNSNQPQHF.

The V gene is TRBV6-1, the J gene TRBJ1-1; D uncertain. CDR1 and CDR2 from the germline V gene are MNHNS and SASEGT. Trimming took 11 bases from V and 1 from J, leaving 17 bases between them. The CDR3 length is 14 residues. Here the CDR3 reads CAGRGGPANTEAFF. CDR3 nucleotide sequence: TGTGCCGGACGGGGTGGGCCGGCGAACACTGAAGCTTTCTTT.

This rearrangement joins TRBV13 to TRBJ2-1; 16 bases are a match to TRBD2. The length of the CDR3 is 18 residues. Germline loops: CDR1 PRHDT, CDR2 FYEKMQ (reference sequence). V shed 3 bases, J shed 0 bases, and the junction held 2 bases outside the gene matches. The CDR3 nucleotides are TGTGCCAGCAGCTTGGGGACTAGCGGGGGGGCCTCCTACAATGAGCAGTTCTTC. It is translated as CASSLGTSGGASYNEQFF.

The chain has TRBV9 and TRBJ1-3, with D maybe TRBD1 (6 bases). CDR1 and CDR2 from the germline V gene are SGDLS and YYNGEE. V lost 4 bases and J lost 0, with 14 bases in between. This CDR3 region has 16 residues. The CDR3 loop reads CASSPRGGYSGNTIYF. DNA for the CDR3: TGTGCCAGCAGCCCGAGGGGGGGGTACTCTGGAAACACCATATATTTT. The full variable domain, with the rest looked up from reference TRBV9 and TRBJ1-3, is DSGVTQTPKHLITATGQRVTLRCSPRSGDLSVYWYQQSLDQGLQFLIQYYNGEERAKGNILERFSAQQFPDLHSELNLSSLELGDSALYFCASSPRGGYSGNTIYFGEGSWLTVV.